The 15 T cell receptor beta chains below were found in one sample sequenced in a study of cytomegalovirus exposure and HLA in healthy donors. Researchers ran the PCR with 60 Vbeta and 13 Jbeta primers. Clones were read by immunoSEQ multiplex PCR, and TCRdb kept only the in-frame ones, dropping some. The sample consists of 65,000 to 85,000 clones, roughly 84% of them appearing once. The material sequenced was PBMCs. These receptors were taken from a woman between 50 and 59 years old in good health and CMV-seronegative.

CDR3 in amino acids: CASSLSTGSSLTYEQYF. Written as DNA, the CDR3 is TGTGCCAGCAGTTTATCGACAGGGTCAAGTTTAACCTACGAGCAGTACTTC. V gene TRBV28 combines with J gene TRBJ2-7, with 7 bases fitting TRBD1. The CDR3 loop spans 17 amino acids. In germline, CDR1 is MDHEN, CDR2 SYDVKM. V gave up 1 base and J gave up 2 bases; unmatched junction bases: 11.

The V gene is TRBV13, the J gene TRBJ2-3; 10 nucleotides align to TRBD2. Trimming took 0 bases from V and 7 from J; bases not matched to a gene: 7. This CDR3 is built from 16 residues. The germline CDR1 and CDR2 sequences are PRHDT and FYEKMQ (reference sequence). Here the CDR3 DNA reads TGTGCCAGCAGCTTAGGCCCAGCGGGAGGGCCGAATACGCAGTATTTT. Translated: CASSLGPAGGPNTQYF.

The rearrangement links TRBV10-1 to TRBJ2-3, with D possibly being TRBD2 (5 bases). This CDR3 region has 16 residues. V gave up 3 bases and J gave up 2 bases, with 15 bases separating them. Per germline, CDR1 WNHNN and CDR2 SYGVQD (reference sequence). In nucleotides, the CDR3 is TGCGCCAGCAGTGATTCGAATAGCGAAAACACAGATACGCAGTATTTT. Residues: CASSDSNSENTDTQYF.

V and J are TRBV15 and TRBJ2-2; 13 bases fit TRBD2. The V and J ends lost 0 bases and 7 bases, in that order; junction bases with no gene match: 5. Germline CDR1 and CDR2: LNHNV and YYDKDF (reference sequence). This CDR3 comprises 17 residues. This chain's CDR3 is CATSRDGLAGVGGELFF. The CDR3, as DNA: TGTGCCACCAGCAGAGATGGACTAGCGGGAGTAGGCGGGGAGCTGTTTTTT.

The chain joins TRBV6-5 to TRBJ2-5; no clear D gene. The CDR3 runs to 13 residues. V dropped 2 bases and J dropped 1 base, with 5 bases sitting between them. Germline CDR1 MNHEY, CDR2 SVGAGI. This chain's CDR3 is CASSYAVQETQYF. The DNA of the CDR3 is TGTGCCAGCAGTTACGCAGTCCAAGAGACCCAGTACTTC.

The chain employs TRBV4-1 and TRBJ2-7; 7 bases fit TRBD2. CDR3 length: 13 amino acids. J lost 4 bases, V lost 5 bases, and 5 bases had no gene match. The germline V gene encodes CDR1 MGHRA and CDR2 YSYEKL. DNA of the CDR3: TGCGCCAGCAGCGCGGGAGCTTTGTACGAGCAGTACTTC. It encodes CASSAGALYEQYF.

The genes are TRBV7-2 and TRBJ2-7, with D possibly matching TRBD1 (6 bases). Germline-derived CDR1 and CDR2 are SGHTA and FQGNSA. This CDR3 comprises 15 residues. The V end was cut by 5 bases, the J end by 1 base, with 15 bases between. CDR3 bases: TGTGCCAGCAGCCCGTACCCGGACAGATCCTACGAGCAGTACGTC. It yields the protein CASSPYPDRSYEQYV.

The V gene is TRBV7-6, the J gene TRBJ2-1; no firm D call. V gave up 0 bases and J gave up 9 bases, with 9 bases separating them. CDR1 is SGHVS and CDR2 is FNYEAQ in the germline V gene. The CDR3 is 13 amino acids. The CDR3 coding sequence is TGTGCCAGCAGCTTAGCTTCTGGCACTGAGCAGTTCTTC. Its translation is CASSLASGTEQFF.

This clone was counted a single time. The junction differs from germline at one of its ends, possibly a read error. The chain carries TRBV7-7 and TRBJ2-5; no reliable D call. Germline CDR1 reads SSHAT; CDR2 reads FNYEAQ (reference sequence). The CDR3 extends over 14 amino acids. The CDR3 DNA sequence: TGTGCTAGCAGCTTAGCCGTGTACCAAGAGACCCAGTACTTC. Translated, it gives CASSLAVYQETQYF.

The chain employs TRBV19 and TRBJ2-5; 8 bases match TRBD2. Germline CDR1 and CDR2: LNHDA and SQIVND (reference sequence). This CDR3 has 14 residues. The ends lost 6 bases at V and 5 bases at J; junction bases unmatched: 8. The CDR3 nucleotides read TGTGCCAGTAGGCCCAGCGGGAGTCCGGAGACCCAGTACTTC. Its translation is CASRPSGSPETQYF. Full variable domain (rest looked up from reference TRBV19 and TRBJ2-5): DGGITQSPKYLFRKEGQNVTLSCEQNLNHDAMYWYRQDPGQGLRLIYYSQIVNDFQKGDIAEGYSVSREKKESFPLTVTSAQKNPTAFYLCASRPSGSPETQYFGPGTRLLVL.

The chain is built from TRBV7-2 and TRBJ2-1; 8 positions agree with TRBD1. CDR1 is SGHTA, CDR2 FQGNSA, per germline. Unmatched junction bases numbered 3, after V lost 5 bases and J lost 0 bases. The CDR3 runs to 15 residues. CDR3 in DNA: TGTGCCAGCAGCGCCGGGACAGGCTCCTACAATGAGCAGTTCTTC. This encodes CASSAGTGSYNEQFF.

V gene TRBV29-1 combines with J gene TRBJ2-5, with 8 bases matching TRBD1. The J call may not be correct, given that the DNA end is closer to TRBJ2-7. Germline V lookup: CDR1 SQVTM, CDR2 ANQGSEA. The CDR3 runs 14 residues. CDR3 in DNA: TGCAGCGTTGAAGTACAGGGGGTCCCCTACGAGCAGTACTTC. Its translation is CSVEVQGVPYEQYF.

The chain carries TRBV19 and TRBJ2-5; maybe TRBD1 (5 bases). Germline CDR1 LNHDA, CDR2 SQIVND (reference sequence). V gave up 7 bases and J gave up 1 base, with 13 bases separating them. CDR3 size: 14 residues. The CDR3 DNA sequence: TGTGCCAGTATTGTTGGTGACAGCCAAGAGACCCAGTACTTC. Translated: CASIVGDSQETQYF.

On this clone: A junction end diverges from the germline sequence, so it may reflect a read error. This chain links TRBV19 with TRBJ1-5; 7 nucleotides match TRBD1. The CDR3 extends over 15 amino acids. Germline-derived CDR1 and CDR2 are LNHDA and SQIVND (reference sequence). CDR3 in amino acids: CASSIRDSSYQPQHF. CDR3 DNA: TGTGCCAGTAGTATCCGGGACAGTAGCTATCAGCCCCAGCATTTT.

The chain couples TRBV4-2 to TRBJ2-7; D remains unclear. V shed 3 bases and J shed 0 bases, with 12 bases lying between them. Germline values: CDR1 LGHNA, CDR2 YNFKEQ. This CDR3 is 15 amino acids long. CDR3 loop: CASSQNLDSSYEQYF. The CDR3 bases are TGTGCCAGCAGCCAGAATCTAGATAGCTCCTACGAGCAGTACTTC.